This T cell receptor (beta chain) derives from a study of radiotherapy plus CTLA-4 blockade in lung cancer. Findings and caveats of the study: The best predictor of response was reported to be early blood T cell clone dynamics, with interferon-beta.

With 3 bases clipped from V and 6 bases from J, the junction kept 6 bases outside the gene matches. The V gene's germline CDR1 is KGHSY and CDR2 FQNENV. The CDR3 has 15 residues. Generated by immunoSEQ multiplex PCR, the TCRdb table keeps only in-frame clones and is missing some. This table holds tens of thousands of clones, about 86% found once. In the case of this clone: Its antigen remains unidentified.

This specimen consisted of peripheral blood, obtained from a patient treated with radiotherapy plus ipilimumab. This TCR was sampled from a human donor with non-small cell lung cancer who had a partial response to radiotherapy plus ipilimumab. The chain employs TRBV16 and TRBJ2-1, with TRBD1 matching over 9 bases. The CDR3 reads CASSQWETGGNEQFF. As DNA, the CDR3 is TGTGCCAGCAGCCAGTGGGAGACAGGGGGCAATGAGCAGTTCTTC.